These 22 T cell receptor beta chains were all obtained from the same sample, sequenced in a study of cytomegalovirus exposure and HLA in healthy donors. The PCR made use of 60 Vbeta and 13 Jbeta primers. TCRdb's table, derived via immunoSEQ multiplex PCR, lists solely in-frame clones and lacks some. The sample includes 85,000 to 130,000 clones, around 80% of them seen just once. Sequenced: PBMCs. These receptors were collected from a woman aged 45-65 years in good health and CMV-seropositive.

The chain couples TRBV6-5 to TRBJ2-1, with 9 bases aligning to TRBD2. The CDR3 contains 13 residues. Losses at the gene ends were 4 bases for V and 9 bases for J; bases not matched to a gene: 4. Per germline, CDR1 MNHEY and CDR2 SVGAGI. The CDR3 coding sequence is TGTGCCAGCAGTTTAGCGGGAGCAGGTGAGCAGTTCTTC. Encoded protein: CASSLAGAGEQFF.

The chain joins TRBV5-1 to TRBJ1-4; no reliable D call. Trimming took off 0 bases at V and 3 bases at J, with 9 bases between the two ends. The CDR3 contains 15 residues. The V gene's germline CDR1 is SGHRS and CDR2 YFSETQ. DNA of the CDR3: TGCGCCAGCAGCTTGGATGGGGAGCCTAATGAAAAACTGTTTTTT. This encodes CASSLDGEPNEKLFF.

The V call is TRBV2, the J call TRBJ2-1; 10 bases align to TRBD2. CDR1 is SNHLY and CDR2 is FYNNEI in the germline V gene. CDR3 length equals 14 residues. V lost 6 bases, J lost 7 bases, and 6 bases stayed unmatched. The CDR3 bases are TGTGCCAGCAGGGAGACTAGCGGGTCGAATGAGCAGTTCTTC. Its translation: CASRETSGSNEQFF.

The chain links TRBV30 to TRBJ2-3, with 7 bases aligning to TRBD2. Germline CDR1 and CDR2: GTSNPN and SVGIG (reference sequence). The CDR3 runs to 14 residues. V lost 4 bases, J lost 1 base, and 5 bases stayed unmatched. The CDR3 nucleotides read TGTGCCTGGAAACCTAGCGGACGCACAGATACGCAGTATTTT. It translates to CAWKPSGRTDTQYF.

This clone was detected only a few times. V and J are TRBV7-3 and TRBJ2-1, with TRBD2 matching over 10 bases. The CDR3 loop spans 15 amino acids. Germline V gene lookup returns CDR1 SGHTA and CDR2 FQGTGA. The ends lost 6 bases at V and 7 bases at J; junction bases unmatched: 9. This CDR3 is CASSPSGGAENEQFF. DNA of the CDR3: TGTGCCAGCAGTCCCAGCGGGGGGGCCGAGAATGAGCAGTTCTTC.

CDR3 coding DNA: TGTGCCAGCAGTCCCGGGGGGTCTAACTATGGCTACACCTTC. Translated, it gives CASSPGGSNYGYTF. The V call is TRBV7-8, the J call TRBJ1-2, with a possible D match to TRBD1 (5 bases). V lost 6 bases, J lost 0 bases, and 11 bases lay in between. The CDR3 spans 14 residues. Germline-derived CDR1 and CDR2 are SGHVS and FQNEAQ.

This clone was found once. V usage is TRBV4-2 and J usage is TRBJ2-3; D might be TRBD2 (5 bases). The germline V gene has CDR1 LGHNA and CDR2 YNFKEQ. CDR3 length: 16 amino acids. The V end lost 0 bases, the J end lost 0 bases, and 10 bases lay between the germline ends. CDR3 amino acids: CASSQEYGSSTDTQYF. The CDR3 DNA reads TGTGCCAGCAGCCAAGAATATGGGAGTAGCACAGATACGCAGTATTTT.

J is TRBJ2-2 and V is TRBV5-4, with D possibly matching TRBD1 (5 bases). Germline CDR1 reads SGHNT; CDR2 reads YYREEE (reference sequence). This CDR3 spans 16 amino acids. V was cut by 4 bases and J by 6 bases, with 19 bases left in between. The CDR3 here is CASSPAGRQGAGELFF. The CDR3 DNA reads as TGTGCCAGCAGCCCGGCCGGGCGGCAGGGCGCCGGGGAGCTGTTTTTT.

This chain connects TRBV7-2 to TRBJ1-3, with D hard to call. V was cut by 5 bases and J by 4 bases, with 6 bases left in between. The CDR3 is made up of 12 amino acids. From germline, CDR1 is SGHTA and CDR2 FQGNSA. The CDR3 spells CASSPLGNTIYF. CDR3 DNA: TGTGCCAGCAGCCCCCTAGGAAACACCATATATTTT. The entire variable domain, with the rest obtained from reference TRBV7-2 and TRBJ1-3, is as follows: GAGVSQSPSNKVTEKGKDVELRCDPISGHTALYWYRQSLGQGLEFLIYFQGNSAPDKSGLPSDRFSAERTGGSVSTLTIQRTQQEDSAVYLCASSPLGNTIYFGEGSWLTVV.

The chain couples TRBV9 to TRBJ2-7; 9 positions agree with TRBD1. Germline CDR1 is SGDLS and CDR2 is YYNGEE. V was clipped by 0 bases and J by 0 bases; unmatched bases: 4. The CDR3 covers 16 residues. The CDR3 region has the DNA TGTGCCAGCAGCGTAGGAGGACAGGGGTTCTCCTACGAGCAGTACTTC. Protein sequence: CASSVGGQGFSYEQYF.

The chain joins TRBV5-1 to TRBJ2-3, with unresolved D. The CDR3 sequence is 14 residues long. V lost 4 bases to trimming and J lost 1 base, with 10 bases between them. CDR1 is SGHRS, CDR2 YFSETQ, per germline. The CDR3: CASSPRWGTDTQYF. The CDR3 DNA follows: TGCGCCAGCAGCCCTAGGTGGGGCACAGATACGCAGTATTTT.

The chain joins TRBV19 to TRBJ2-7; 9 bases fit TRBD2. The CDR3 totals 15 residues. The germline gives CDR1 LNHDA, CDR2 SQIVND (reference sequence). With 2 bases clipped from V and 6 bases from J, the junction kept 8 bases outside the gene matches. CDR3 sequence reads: CASSIFLLAGVEQYF. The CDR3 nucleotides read TGTGCCAGTAGTATATTCCTCTTAGCGGGAGTCGAGCAGTACTTC.

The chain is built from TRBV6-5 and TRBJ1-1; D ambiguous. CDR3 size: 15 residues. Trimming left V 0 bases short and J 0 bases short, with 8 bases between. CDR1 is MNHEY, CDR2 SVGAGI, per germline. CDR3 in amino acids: CASSYSGSMNTEAFF. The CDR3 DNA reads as TGTGCCAGCAGTTACTCGGGGAGTATGAACACTGAAGCTTTCTTT.

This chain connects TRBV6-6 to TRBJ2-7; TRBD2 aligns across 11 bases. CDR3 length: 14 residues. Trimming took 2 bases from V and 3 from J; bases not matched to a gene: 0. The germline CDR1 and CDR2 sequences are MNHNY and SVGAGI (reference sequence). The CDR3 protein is CASSYGLAGYEQYF. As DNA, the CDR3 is TGTGCCAGCAGTTACGGACTAGCGGGCTACGAGCAGTACTTC.

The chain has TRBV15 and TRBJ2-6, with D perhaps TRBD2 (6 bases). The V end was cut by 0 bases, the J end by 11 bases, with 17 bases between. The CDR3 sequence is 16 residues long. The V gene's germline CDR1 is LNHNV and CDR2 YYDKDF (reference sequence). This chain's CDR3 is CATSRDRERREHVLTF. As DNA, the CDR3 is TGTGCCACCAGCAGAGATAGGGAACGGAGGGAACACGTCCTGACTTTC.

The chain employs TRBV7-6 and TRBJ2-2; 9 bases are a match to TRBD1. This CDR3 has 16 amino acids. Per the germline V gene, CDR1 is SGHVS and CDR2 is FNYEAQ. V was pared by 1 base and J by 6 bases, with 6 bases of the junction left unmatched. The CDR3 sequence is CASSLVSWTGAGELFF. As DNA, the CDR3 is TGTGCCAGCAGCTTAGTGAGCTGGACAGGGGCCGGGGAGCTGTTTTTT.

Here the CDR3 DNA reads TGTGCCAGCAGCTTAGAAACAGGGGATCAGCCCCAGCATTTT. It yields the protein CASSLETGDQPQHF. The chain uses TRBV7-8 and TRBJ1-5, with 7 bases lining up with TRBD1. The CDR3 runs to 14 residues. Trimming at V came to 1 base and at J to 5 bases, leaving 2 bases not matched to a gene. Germline CDR1 reads SGHVS; CDR2 reads FQNEAQ.

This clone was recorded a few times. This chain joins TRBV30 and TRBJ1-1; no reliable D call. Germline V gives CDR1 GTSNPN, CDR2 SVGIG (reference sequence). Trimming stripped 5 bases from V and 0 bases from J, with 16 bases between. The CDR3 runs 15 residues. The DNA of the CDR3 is TGTGCCTGGTTGCCACCCGGACTTTTGAACACTGAAGCTTTCTTT. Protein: CAWLPPGLLNTEAFF.

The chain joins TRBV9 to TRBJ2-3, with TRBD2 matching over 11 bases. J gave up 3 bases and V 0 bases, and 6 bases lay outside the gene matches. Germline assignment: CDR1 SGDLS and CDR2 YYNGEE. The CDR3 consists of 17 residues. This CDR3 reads CASSVGLAGGGTDTQYF. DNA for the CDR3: TGTGCCAGCAGCGTAGGGCTAGCGGGGGGAGGGACAGATACGCAGTATTTT.

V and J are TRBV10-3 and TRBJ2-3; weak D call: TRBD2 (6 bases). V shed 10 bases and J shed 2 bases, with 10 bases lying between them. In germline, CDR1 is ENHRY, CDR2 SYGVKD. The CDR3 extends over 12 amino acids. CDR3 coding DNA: TGTGCCACCTGGGACTTCACAGATACGCAGTATTTT. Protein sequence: CATWDFTDTQYF.

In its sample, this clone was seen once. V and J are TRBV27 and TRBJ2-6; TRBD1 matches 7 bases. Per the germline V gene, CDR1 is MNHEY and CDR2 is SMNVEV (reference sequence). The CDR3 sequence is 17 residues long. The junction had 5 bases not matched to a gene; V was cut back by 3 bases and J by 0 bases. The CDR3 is CASSFRTGLSGANVLTF. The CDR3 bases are TGTGCCAGCAGTTTCCGGACAGGCCTCTCTGGGGCCAACGTCCTGACTTTC.

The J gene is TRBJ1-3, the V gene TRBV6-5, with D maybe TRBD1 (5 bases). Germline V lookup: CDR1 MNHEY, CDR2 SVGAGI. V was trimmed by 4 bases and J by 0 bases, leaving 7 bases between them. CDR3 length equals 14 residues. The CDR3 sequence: CASSSTVSGNTIYF. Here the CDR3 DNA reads TGTGCCAGCAGTTCGACAGTCTCTGGAAACACCATATATTTT.